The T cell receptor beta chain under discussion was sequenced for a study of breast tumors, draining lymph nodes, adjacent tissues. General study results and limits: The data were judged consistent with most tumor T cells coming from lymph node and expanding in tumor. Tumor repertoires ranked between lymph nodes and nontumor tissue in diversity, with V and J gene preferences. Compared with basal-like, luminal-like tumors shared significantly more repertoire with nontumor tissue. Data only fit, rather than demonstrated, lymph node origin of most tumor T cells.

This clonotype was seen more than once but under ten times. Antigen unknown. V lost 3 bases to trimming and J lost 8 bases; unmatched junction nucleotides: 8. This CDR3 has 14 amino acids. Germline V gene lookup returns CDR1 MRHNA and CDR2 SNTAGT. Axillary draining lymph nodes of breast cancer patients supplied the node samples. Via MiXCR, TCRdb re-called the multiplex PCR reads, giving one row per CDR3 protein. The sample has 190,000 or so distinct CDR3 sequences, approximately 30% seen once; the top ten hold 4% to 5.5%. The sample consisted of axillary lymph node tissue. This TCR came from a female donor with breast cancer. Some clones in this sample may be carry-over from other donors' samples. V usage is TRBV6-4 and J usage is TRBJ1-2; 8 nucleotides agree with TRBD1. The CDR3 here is CASSDPGTGSGYTF. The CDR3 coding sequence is TGTGCCAGCAGTGATCCCGGGACAGGAAGCGGCTACACCTTC.